This TCR beta chain was obtained from a study of T cell changes during pregnancy in multiple sclerosis. Assay used: immunoSEQ multiplex PCR; TCRdb lists only in-frame clones, some missing. This sample has tens of thousands of clones; roughly 92% occur once, and the top ten carry about 0.9%. CDR1 SGHTA and CDR2 FQGNSA come from the germline V gene. The CDR3 totals 16 residues. The V gene lost 0 bases and the J gene lost 7 bases, with 15 bases spanning the gap. The sequence derives from a female donor with multiple sclerosis, enrolled in a pregnancy study. This specimen consisted of peripheral blood, obtained in the first trimester of pregnancy. The V call is TRBV7-2, the J call TRBJ1-4; D not resolved. The CDR3 sequence: CASSLAWSVVGEKLFF. The CDR3 DNA sequence: TGTGCCAGCAGCTTAGCTTGGTCGGTGGTCGGTGAAAAACTGTTTTTT.